The 16 T cell receptor beta chains below were found in one sample sequenced in a study of blood T cell repertoires in COVID-19. Profiled with immunoSEQ multiplex PCR; TCRdb holds only in-frame clones, not every one. The table has a few hundred thousand clones, around 92% seen once. The source material was PBMCs or T cells enriched from blood (not recorded which). Every receptor here comes from a woman between 45 and 60 years old who had been exposed to COVID-19.

The rearrangement joins TRBV11-2 to TRBJ2-3; 10 nucleotides align to TRBD2. Looked up from germline, CDR1 is SGHAT and CDR2 is FQNNGV. V was pared by 4 bases and J by 4 bases, with 8 bases of the junction left unmatched. The CDR3 sequence is 16 residues long. CDR3 nucleotides: TGTGCCAGCAGCTCTTCCAAGCGGGGGGGCTCAGATACGCAGTATTTT. It is translated as CASSSSKRGGSDTQYF.

This chain uses TRBV14 with TRBJ2-7; no firm D call. The germline V gene encodes CDR1 SGHDN and CDR2 FVKESK. The CDR3 is made up of 16 amino acids. With 1 base removed from V and 2 bases from J, the gap between germline ends came to 15 bases. CDR3 amino acids: CASSQGSSLTPYEQYF. The CDR3 bases are TGTGCCAGCAGCCAAGGGTCCAGCTTGACACCCTACGAGCAGTACTTC.

This clone was recorded once. The rearrangement joins TRBV5-5 to TRBJ2-6; 11 bases fit TRBD1. The length of the CDR3 is 19 residues. Germline CDR1 reads SGHKS; CDR2 reads YYEKEE (reference sequence). The V segment lost 0 bases and the J segment 2 bases; nucleotides outside the gene matches: 7. CDR3 DNA sequence: TGTGCCAGCAGCTTGGAACTCCGGGACAGGGGGACTGGGGCCAACGTCCTGACTTTC. It specifies CASSLELRDRGTGANVLTF.

The CDR3 is CAIRSPGGSGELFF. CDR3 nucleotide sequence: TGTGCCATCAGGTCTCCAGGGGGATCCGGGGAGCTGTTTTTT. The chain combines TRBV10-3 with TRBJ2-2; 7 bases match TRBD1. CDR3 length equals 14 residues. The germline V gene has CDR1 ENHRY and CDR2 SYGVKD. V lost 6 bases and J lost 6; bases outside the gene matches: 7.

The V call is TRBV19, the J call TRBJ1-1; the D gene is possibly TRBD1 (6 bases). The CDR3 covers 13 residues. Germline CDR1 is LNHDA and CDR2 is SQIVND (reference sequence). The V end was cut by 5 bases, the J end by 5 bases, with 12 bases between. The CDR3 protein is CASSLERGTEAFF. CDR3 bases: TGTGCCAGTAGTTTGGAAAGGGGGACTGAAGCTTTCTTT.

The chain combines TRBV19 with TRBJ2-1, with 7 bases lining up with TRBD1. Trimming cost V 0 bases and J 2 bases; bases outside gene matches: 4. The germline gives CDR1 LNHDA, CDR2 SQIVND (reference sequence). This CDR3 is 16 amino acids long. The CDR3 loop reads CASSIDPGGPYNEQFF. The CDR3 bases are TGTGCCAGTAGTATAGATCCAGGGGGTCCCTACAATGAGCAGTTCTTC.

The chain couples TRBV5-1 to TRBJ2-3, with a tentative D call TRBD2 (5 bases). CDR3 length: 14 amino acids. The germline V and J ends were trimmed by 2 bases and 2 bases, with 9 bases remaining between them. Germline V gene sequence: CDR1 SGHRS, CDR2 YFSETQ. The CDR3 bases are TGCGCCAGCAGCTTAGGACTGGCCACAGATACGCAGTATTTT. Amino acids: CASSLGLATDTQYF. Complete variable domain (other parts from reference TRBV5-1 and TRBJ2-3): KAGVTQTPRYLIKTRGQQVTLSCSPISGHRSVSWYQQTPGQGLQFLFEYFSETQRNKGNFPGRFSGRQFSNSRSEMNVSTLELGDSALYLCASSLGLATDTQYFGPGTRLTVL.

This clone was recorded only once. The rearrangement joins TRBV7-9 to TRBJ2-7; tentatively, D is TRBD1 (6 bases). Germline loops: CDR1 SEHNR, CDR2 FQNEAQ (reference sequence). V was pared by 5 bases and J by 1 base, with 12 bases between. The CDR3 is made up of 14 amino acids. CDR3 bases: TGTGCCAGCAGCGACGACAGGACTTCCTACGAGCAGTACTTC. Amino acid sequence: CASSDDRTSYEQYF.

The CDR3 reads CASSPESRVHEQYF. For the CDR3, the DNA is TGTGCCAGCAGTCCTGAGAGCAGGGTCCACGAGCAGTACTTC. The V call is TRBV28, the J call TRBJ2-7; D is perhaps TRBD1 (5 bases). V shed 5 bases and J shed 5 bases, with 16 bases lying between them. This CDR3 spans 14 amino acids. Germline CDR1 is MDHEN and CDR2 is SYDVKM.

The rearrangement links TRBV19 to TRBJ1-4, with D maybe TRBD1 (5 bases). CDR1 LNHDA and CDR2 SQIVND come from the germline V gene (reference sequence). V was cut by 6 bases and J by 4 bases, with 12 bases left in between. This CDR3 has 14 residues. The CDR3 reads CASSDSPGNEKLFF. The CDR3 DNA sequence: TGTGCCAGTAGCGACAGCCCGGGTAATGAAAAACTGTTTTTT.

This chain joins TRBV24-1 and TRBJ2-4; 9 bases map to TRBD1. There are 14 residues in the CDR3. The junction had 5 bases not matched to a gene; V was cut back by 4 bases and J by 8 bases. In germline, CDR1 is KGHDR, CDR2 SFDVKD. The CDR3 region has the DNA TGTGCCACCAGTGAGCCGGGACAGGGAGACATTCAGTACTTC. Its translation is CATSEPGQGDIQYF.

This sequence joins TRBV28 and TRBJ2-1; TRBD1 matches 9 bases. The V and J ends lost 8 bases and 7 bases, in that order; junction bases with no gene match: 12. There are 15 residues in the CDR3. Per germline, CDR1 MDHEN and CDR2 SYDVKM. The CDR3 loop reads CASWATGGAQNEQFF. The CDR3, as DNA: TGTGCCAGCTGGGCGACAGGGGGGGCCCAAAATGAGCAGTTCTTC. The entire variable domain, with the rest obtained from reference TRBV28 and TRBJ2-1, is as follows: DVKVTQSSRYLVKRTGEKVFLECVQDMDHENMFWYRQDPGLGLRLIYFSYDVKMKEKGDIPEGYSVSREKKERFSLILESASTNQTSMYLCASWATGGAQNEQFFGPGTRLTVL.

This clone was found once. The rearrangement links TRBV30 to TRBJ1-2; 10 bases line up with TRBD1. CDR3 size: 15 residues. V was pared by 0 bases and J by 3 bases, with 4 bases of the junction left unmatched. Germline V gene data show CDR1 as GTSNPN and CDR2 as SVGIG (reference sequence). In DNA, the CDR3 is TGTGCCTGGAGTGTTCTTGGACAGGGGGACTATGGCTACACCTTC. The encoded protein is CAWSVLGQGDYGYTF. Supplemented by reference TRBV30 and TRBJ1-2, the full variable domain reads SQTIHQWPATLVQPVGSPLSLECTVEGTSNPNLYWYRQAAGRGLQLLFYSVGIGQISSEVPQNLSASRPQDRQFILSSKKLLLSDSGFYLCAWSVLGQGDYGYTFGSGTRLTVV.

This clone was detected only a few times. The chain recombines TRBV5-1 with TRBJ1-2; D is perhaps TRBD1 (6 bases). The length of the CDR3 is 14 residues. V lost 0 bases and J lost 6, with 12 bases in between. Germline CDR1 and CDR2: SGHRS and YFSETQ. The CDR3 region has the DNA TGCGCCAGCAGCTTGGACAGGGCGACGGATGGCTACACCTTC. It codes for CASSLDRATDGYTF.

The chain has TRBV5-6 and TRBJ2-1, with no clear D. CDR1 and CDR2 (germline): SGHDT, YYEEEE. V was pared by 3 bases and J by 0 bases, with 16 bases between. The CDR3 spans 17 residues. The CDR3 here is CASSSIGLPSSYNEQFF. As DNA, the CDR3 is TGTGCCAGCAGCTCAATTGGTTTACCGAGCTCCTACAATGAGCAGTTCTTC.

V usage is TRBV18 and J usage is TRBJ2-7; TRBD2 matches 8 bases. The CDR3 spans 15 residues. Losses at the gene ends were 2 bases for V and 7 bases for J; bases not matched to a gene: 10. The V gene's germline CDR1 is KGHSH and CDR2 LQKENI. The CDR3 here is CASSPSSGGTGEQYF. The CDR3 DNA is TGTGCCAGCTCACCAAGCAGCGGGGGTACGGGGGAGCAGTACTTC.